The clone carrying this T cell receptor (beta chain) was seen a handful of times. Its cognate antigen is unknown. This sample was taken from a study of CD8 T cells in ankylosing spondylitis. TCRdb used MiXCR to reprocess the 5' RACE reads, holding one entry per CDR3 protein. The data hold fewer than 35,000 distinct CDR3 sequences, with 11% to 15% observed a single time. The germline gives CDR1 SQVTM, CDR2 ANQGSEA. CDR3 length equals 13 residues. V lost 4 bases to trimming and J lost 0 bases, with 7 bases between them. Study-wide findings and caveats: Matched ankylosing spondylitis synovial fluid reportedly contained a significantly enriched population of disease-linked clones. What seemed typical of ankylosing spondylitis blood was a TCR beta motif built from roughly 8 highly homologous variants. Clones linked with disease were CD8+ and fairly uncommon in the peripheral blood.

The receptor comes from a male donor with ankylosing spondylitis or in good health (not recorded which). The chain combines TRBV29-1 with TRBJ1-3; maybe TRBD1 (5 bases). What was sequenced was blood. The CDR3 sequence: CSVVRDSGNTIYF. The CDR3 nucleotides read TGCAGCGTTGTCAGGGACTCTGGAAACACCATATATTTT.